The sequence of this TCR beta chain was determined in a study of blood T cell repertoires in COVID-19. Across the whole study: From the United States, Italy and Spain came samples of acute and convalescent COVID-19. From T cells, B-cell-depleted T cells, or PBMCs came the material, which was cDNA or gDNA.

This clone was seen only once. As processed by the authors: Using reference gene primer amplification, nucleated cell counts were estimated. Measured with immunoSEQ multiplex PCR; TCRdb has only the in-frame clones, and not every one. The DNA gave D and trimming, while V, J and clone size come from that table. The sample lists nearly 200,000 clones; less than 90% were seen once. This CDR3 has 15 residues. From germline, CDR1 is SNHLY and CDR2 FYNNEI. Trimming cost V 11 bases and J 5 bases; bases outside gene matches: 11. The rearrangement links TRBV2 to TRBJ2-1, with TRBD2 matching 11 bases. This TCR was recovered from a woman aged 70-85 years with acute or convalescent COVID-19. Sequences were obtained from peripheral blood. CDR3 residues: CADRRTSGLNNEQFF. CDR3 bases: TGTGCCGACAGAAGGACTAGCGGGTTGAACAATGAGCAGTTCTTC.